This TCR beta chain was found in a study of T-cell memory formation after mild COVID-19. Study-level points and caveats: Clones shrinking from day 15 to 85 showed even CD4/CD8 mixes; later expanders tilted CD4+.

Turning to this clonotype: Its antigen is still unknown.

TCR alpha and TCR beta cDNA libraries carrying sample barcodes and UMIs came from 5'RACE with constant-segment primers. TCRdb reprocessed the 5' RACE reads via MiXCR and lists one record per CDR3 protein. The data hold 300,000 to 400,000 distinct CDR3 sequences, with approximately 15% observed a single time. The origin of this receptor is a man younger than 35 who had mild COVID-19 (a few samples of this study predate the infection). Cell type and time point are not known. What was sequenced was PBMCs or a T cell subset sorted from them (not recorded which).

The CDR3: CASSSWTGSTGELFF. The CDR3 coding sequence is TGTGCCAGCAGCTCATGGACAGGGTCCACCGGGGAGCTGTTTTTT. V is TRBV11-1 and J is TRBJ2-2; 8 nucleotides match TRBD1. There are 15 residues in the CDR3. V lost 4 bases, J lost 4 bases, and 5 bases stayed unmatched. Germline V gene sequence: CDR1 SGHAT, CDR2 FQDESV (reference sequence). Complete variable domain (other parts from reference TRBV11-1 and TRBJ2-2): EAEVAQSPRYKITEKSQAVAFWCDPISGHATLYWYRQILGQGPELLVQFQDESVVDDSQLPKDRFSAERLKGVDSTLKIQPAELGDSAMYLCASSSWTGSTGELFFGEGSRLTVL.